The entry below gives a single TCR beta chain sequence along with its context. The antigen it binds to is not known. No base quality values were provided; no much bigger clone lies one nucleotide off. TCR CDR3 regions were amplified from genomic DNA by multiplex PCR using the deep immunoSEQ assay. Extracted genomic DNA from each cell subset was distributed evenly across all wells of several immunoSEQ 96-well plates, and each plate was treated as a replicate. For sorted subsets, approximately 190 ng genomic DNA, equal to 25,000 to 35,000 T cell genomes, was loaded into each replicate PCR. Purified libraries were quantified with a Qubit 3.0 fluorometer, sized on a Bioanalyzer 2100, and re-quantified with the KAPA Library Quantification kit. Every immunoSEQ 96-well plate was sequenced on a separate single-read 150-cycle Illumina NextSeq 550 flow cell. The original pipeline was this. Because the immunoSEQ output held only junctional sequences and lacked quality scores, the filtering could not match the filtering applied to full-length reads. Sequences were annotated with PyIR, a Python wrapper for IgBLAST v1.9, and V/J genes and CDR3 were assigned using IMGT germline references. Reads were filtered out if the reads had weak V/J assignments (E-value above 1e-6), no CDR3, stop codons, out-of-frame junctions, or ambiguous translated residues. V3J clonotypes were defined as sequences sharing an identical inferred V gene, J gene, and CDR3 amino acid sequence. The percentage overlap between two repertoires was calculated by dividing the number of shared unique clonotypes by the size of the smaller repertoire. RTK rarefaction, the Chao1 estimator, and Recon v2.1 estimates of unobserved clonotypes were used to assess repertoire richness. Generation probabilities were computed with OLGA for all TCRbeta clonotypes obtained by the gDNA method from a handful of donors. The source is immuneACCESS, and TCRdb retained only in-frame sequences with V and J called. Part of the clones is not carried over; for the studies checked, unresolved V genes explain less than half of this, and the remainder is unexplained. D and trimming were read from the DNA, whereas the V and J calls and clone size are those reported in that table. This sample gives roughly 2,300,000 clones in total; roughly 90% of them show up just once. The ten largest clones take up 0.37% of the sample.

The donors were healthy, HIV-negative adults with no recently reported acute infections or vaccinations. Only Caucasian adults living in Nashville, Tennessee, USA were represented among the donors. Magnetic negative selection was used to enrich CD4+ T cells, after which naive cells were positively selected on CD45RA and the negative fraction became the memory subset. Blood was collected by leukapheresis, and PBMCs were isolated by Ficoll-Histopaque density gradient centrifugation and then cryopreserved in liquid nitrogen vapor phase. Purity and quantity of every magnetically sorted T cell population were checked by analytical flow cytometry. Each sorted fraction had its genomic DNA isolated and then quantified by UV absorbance on a Nanodrop 2000c. This sample is drawn from a study of shared clonotypes between healthy human individuals (dated by TCRdb to about 2020). Study-level background: A few men and two women, aged 18 to 49 years, made up the cohort. To estimate repertoire size and how much clonotype sharing occurs between individuals, the study deeply sequenced the blood TCR repertoires of 5 or 6 healthy adults. Between about 0.85 and 10 billion PBMCs per donor were obtained by leukapheresis. Libraries were prepared and TCR repertoires were sequenced by different laboratories using diverse techniques, in order to increase sequencing depth and limit assay-specific biases. For each donor, CD4 naive and CD4 memory were each run on three plates, CD8 naive on two plates, and CD8 memory on one plate.

Study-wide conclusions, independent of this receptor: When several donors were compared, the shared fraction of clonotypes was around 5% for naive CD4, approximately 3.5% for naive CD8, 2% to 2.5% for memory CD4, and 0.4% for memory CD8. Pairwise subsampling led to the expectation that sequencing depth would affect the degree of clonotype sharing among donors. Larger estimated clonotype richness was generally found for naive subsets than for memory subsets. Sampling was restricted to blood, and TCR repertoires in tissue are likely to differ from TCR repertoires in blood. Incomplete sequencing was indicated by rarefaction of sorted-subset datasets, despite the large sequencing depth. Because the study included only a small number of donors, the genetic and exposure-history diversity represented was limited. Compared with non-shared clonotypes, the clonotypes found in all four sorted-subset donors had higher generation probabilities.

Germline trimming amounts to 6 bases on V and 4 bases on J, with 17 as the count of junction bases outside the gene matches. Taken from cysteine to phenylalanine, the CDR3 has 17 residues. Only the CDR3 part of the read is kept: 51 bases, read in frame from the first base. The germline V gene (reference sequence) yields LNHDA for CDR1 and SQIVND for CDR2. The receptor chain draws on TRBV19 and TRBJ1-2; 7 junctional bases match TRBD1. The specimen sequenced was naive CD4+ T cells from PBMCs. What the cell subset or site label conveys for this sample: CD45RA+ positively selected. This receptor was obtained from a man younger than 35 in good health. Some clones in this sample may be carry-over from other donors' samples. The CDR3 region reads CASSNDIGDSLLYGYTF. In nucleotide form, the sequence is TGTGCCAGTAGCAATGATATAGGGGACAGCTTACTCTATGGCTACACCTTC.